Shown below are 32 T cell receptor beta chains from a single sample sequenced in a study of patients and donors after allogeneic stem cell transplantation. TCRdb re-analysed the RT-PCR reads in MiXCR, keeping a single row per CDR3 protein. The sample shows 160,000 or so distinct CDR3 sequences, more than 20% of them seen only once. Sequences were obtained from blood, either unsorted or a sorted T cell fraction (not recorded which). The receptors here all came from a human donor who was either an allogeneic HSCT recipient or a stem cell or donor lymphocyte infusion donor (not recorded which). It is not recorded whose cells these are; they may come from a transplant donor.

The chain uses TRBV7-9 and TRBJ1-1; D unclear. Germline CDR1 and CDR2: SEHNR and FQNEAQ (reference sequence). The CDR3 contains 15 residues. The V end lost 2 bases, the J end lost 1 base, and 11 bases lay between the germline ends. This chain's CDR3 is CASSLLDARNTEAFF. For the CDR3, the DNA is TGTGCCAGCAGCTTATTGGACGCGAGGAACACTGAAGCTTTCTTT.

This clonotype was found many times. The V call is TRBV5-1, the J call TRBJ1-2; 7 bases match TRBD1. Looked up from germline, CDR1 is SGHRS and CDR2 is YFSETQ. The CDR3 consists of 16 residues. Trimming removed 5 bases from V and 2 bases from J; junction bases left unmatched: 12. The CDR3 sequence: CASRNTGQTVNYGYTF. CDR3 coding DNA: TGCGCCAGCAGAAATACGGGACAGACCGTAAACTATGGCTACACCTTC.

The CDR3 loop reads CAISENPHIPGDYEQYF. CDR3 DNA sequence: TGTGCCATCAGTGAGAATCCCCACATACCTGGGGACTACGAGCAGTACTTC. The V call is TRBV10-3, the J call TRBJ2-7; D is unclear. The CDR3 has 17 amino acids. Germline V lookup: CDR1 ENHRY, CDR2 SYGVKD. With 2 bases removed from V and 3 bases from J, the gap between germline ends came to 20 bases.

The chain combines TRBV3-1 with TRBJ2-2, with 8 bases aligning to TRBD1. This CDR3 is 13 amino acids long. The V and J ends lost 5 bases and 7 bases, in that order; junction bases with no gene match: 3. Germline V gives CDR1 LGHDT, CDR2 YNNKEL (reference sequence). This CDR3 is CASSDRGDGELFF. As DNA, the CDR3 is TGTGCCAGCAGCGACAGGGGTGACGGGGAGCTGTTTTTT.

V is TRBV5-1 and J is TRBJ2-7; no reliable D call. There are 13 residues in the CDR3. Germline CDR1 SGHRS, CDR2 YFSETQ. Trimming cost V 1 base and J 0 bases, with 5 bases left between them. This CDR3 reads CASSLRSSYEQYF. The CDR3, as DNA: TGCGCCAGCAGCTTGAGGTCCTCCTACGAGCAGTACTTC.

There are a few counts of this clonotype. This chain connects TRBV29-1 to TRBJ2-1; TRBD1 is a possible D gene (5 bases). Germline assignment: CDR1 SQVTM and CDR2 ANQGSEA. The CDR3 is 14 residues long. With 3 bases removed from V and 6 bases from J, the gap between germline ends came to 15 bases. The CDR3 nucleotides are TGCAGCGTTGACCTCAGGGCTCCTGGCAATGAGCAGTTCTTC. Encoded protein: CSVDLRAPGNEQFF.

This clonotype came up many times. The rearrangement uses TRBV4-1 and TRBJ1-1; no reliable D call. Between the trimmed V and J ends, which lost 0 bases and 1 base, there was a span of 9 bases. CDR3 length: 15 residues. Germline lookup yields CDR1 MGHRA and CDR2 YSYEKL. In DNA, the CDR3 is TGCGCCAGCAGCCAAGAAGAGGGCGAGAACACTGAAGCTTTCTTT. Translation gives CASSQEEGENTEAFF.

The rearrangement joins TRBV20-1 to TRBJ2-3; possible D gene TRBD2, 6 bases. The CDR3 loop spans 14 amino acids. V gave up 4 bases and J gave up 3 bases, with 14 bases separating them. The V gene's germline CDR1 is DFQATT and CDR2 SNEGSKA (reference sequence). The CDR3 is CSATLGGVTDTQYF. The CDR3 coding sequence is TGCAGTGCTACGTTGGGGGGAGTAACAGATACGCAGTATTTT.

The chain recombines TRBV2 with TRBJ2-1, with 13 bases lining up with TRBD2. The germline V gene has CDR1 SNHLY and CDR2 FYNNEI. The V segment lost 6 bases and the J segment 12 bases; nucleotides outside the gene matches: 5. CDR3 length equals 13 residues. This CDR3 reads CASSGLAGAWQFF. The CDR3 DNA follows: TGTGCCAGCAGCGGACTAGCGGGGGCTTGGCAGTTCTTC.

This clonotype was seen ten or more times. This chain uses TRBV12-3 or TRBV12-4 with TRBJ1-5, with a tentative D call TRBD1 (5 bases). The CDR3 totals 16 residues. V was pared by 3 bases and J by 7 bases, with 19 bases between. CDR3 region: CASSFLPVGGPQPQHF. In DNA form, the CDR3 reads TGTGCCAGCAGTTTCTTACCAGTTGGGGGACCCCAGCCCCAGCATTTT.

This clonotype was counted only a few times. The chain couples TRBV20-1 to TRBJ2-7; D unclear. The CDR3 length is 11 residues. Trimming left V 0 bases short and J 6 bases short, with 6 bases between. Germline CDR1 is DFQATT and CDR2 is SNEGSKA (reference sequence). The DNA for the CDR3 is TGCAGTGCTAGAGAGAGGACCGAGCAGTACTTC. Translating it yields CSARERTEQYF.

The chain employs TRBV12-3 or TRBV12-4 and TRBJ1-1, with 8 bases aligning to TRBD1. The CDR3 runs to 15 residues. V lost 5 bases to trimming and J lost 1 base; unmatched junction nucleotides: 6. The CDR3 region has the DNA TGTGCCAGCAGTCCTGAACAGGGGGAGAACACTGAAGCTTTCTTT. Its protein is CASSPEQGENTEAFF.

This clonotype was recorded a few times. V usage is TRBV20-1 and J usage is TRBJ2-2; a possible D gene is TRBD2 (6 bases). The germline V and J ends were trimmed by 1 base and 0 bases, with 9 bases remaining between them. This CDR3 comprises 15 residues. Per the germline V gene, CDR1 is DFQATT and CDR2 is SNEGSKA (reference sequence). CDR3 bases: TGCAGTGCTAGAGGTAGCGGATCGAACACCGGGGAGCTGTTTTTT. Encoded protein: CSARGSGSNTGELFF.

This clonotype was seen only a few times. V is TRBV2 and J is TRBJ2-3; D not certain. CDR1 SNHLY and CDR2 FYNNEI come from the germline V gene. This CDR3 has 13 residues. V shed 4 bases and J shed 1 base, with 6 bases lying between them. The CDR3 nucleotides are TGTGCCAGCAGTGCTGGCGGCACAGATACGCAGTATTTT. Its translation is CASSAGGTDTQYF.

This clonotype showed up just a few times. The chain couples TRBV28 to TRBJ2-5, with no clear D. The CDR3 is 15 amino acids. Germline-derived CDR1 and CDR2 are MDHEN and SYDVKM. The V and J ends lost 6 bases and 5 bases respectively, with 19 bases between them. Here the CDR3 reads CASSPRWTFTETQYF. The CDR3 coding sequence is TGTGCCAGCAGCCCCCGTTGGACCTTTACGGAGACCCAGTACTTC.

The chain combines TRBV15 with TRBJ2-7; D is ambiguous. In germline, CDR1 is LNHNV, CDR2 YYDKDF (reference sequence). Deletions cut 0 bases from V and 6 bases from J, with 18 bases between. The CDR3 extends over 16 amino acids. DNA of the CDR3: TGTGCCACCAGCAGAGACACCCGTCTATTTAGAACCGAGCAGTACTTC. Protein: CATSRDTRLFRTEQYF.

This clonotype was seen a handful of times. The genes are TRBV10-3 and TRBJ1-5; D possibly corresponds to TRBD1 (5 bases). CDR3 size: 13 residues. From germline, CDR1 is ENHRY and CDR2 SYGVKD. V was trimmed by 9 bases and J by 3 bases, leaving 12 bases between them. The CDR3 nucleotides read TGTGCCATTTCCACAGGAATCAATCAGCCCCAGCATTTT. Encoded protein: CAISTGINQPQHF.

The J gene is TRBJ1-2, the V gene TRBV7-8; 9 nucleotides line up with TRBD1. The CDR3 has 17 amino acids. The J segment lost 6 bases and the V segment lost 5 bases, leaving 16 bases of the junction unmatched. CDR1 is SGHVS and CDR2 is FQNEAQ in the germline V gene. The CDR3 sequence is CASSQRRDRAPTNGYTF. Here the CDR3 DNA reads TGTGCCAGCAGCCAAAGACGGGACAGGGCACCCACAAATGGCTACACCTTC.

The CDR3 loop is CASSLELAGVYNEQFF. In DNA, the CDR3 is TGTGCCAGCAGTTTAGAACTAGCGGGAGTCTACAATGAGCAGTTCTTC. The chain couples TRBV12-3 or TRBV12-4 to TRBJ2-1; 11 bases line up with TRBD2. The CDR3 has 16 amino acids. The V segment lost 1 base and the J segment 3 bases; nucleotides outside the gene matches: 2.

The chain joins TRBV11-2 to TRBJ1-2; D might be TRBD1 (5 bases). The CDR3 has 14 residues. Between the trimmed V and J ends, which lost 8 bases and 8 bases, there was a span of 21 bases. Germline lookup yields CDR1 SGHAT and CDR2 FQNNGV. The chain's CDR3 is CASARPGLSSGYTF. CDR3 coding DNA: TGTGCCAGCGCTCGACCGGGGCTCAGCAGCGGCTACACCTTC.

This clonotype occurred a few times. This rearrangement joins TRBV7-2 to TRBJ2-3; no firm D call. The CDR3 has 13 amino acids. Per the germline V gene, CDR1 is SGHTA and CDR2 is FQGNSA. Trimming removed 1 base at V and 4 bases at J, with 6 bases between. CDR3 sequence: CASSLEWSDTQYF. In nucleotides, the CDR3 is TGTGCCAGCAGCTTAGAGTGGTCAGATACGCAGTATTTT.

This chain connects TRBV12-3 or TRBV12-4 to TRBJ1-6; 7 bases fit TRBD1. Trimming cost V 3 bases and J 5 bases; bases outside gene matches: 1. The CDR3 length is 14 residues. The CDR3 region has the DNA TGTGCCAGCAGTTTGACAGGGAATAATTCACCCCTCCACTTT. It is translated as CASSLTGNNSPLHF.

The chain links TRBV20-1 to TRBJ1-1; a possible D gene is TRBD1 (5 bases). The CDR3 is 14 residues long. Trimming left V 6 bases short and J 3 bases short, with 17 bases between. CDR1 and CDR2 (germline): DFQATT, SNEGSKA (reference sequence). CDR3 sequence: CSAPTGTWDTEAFF. CDR3 DNA sequence: TGCAGTGCCCCAACGGGGACGTGGGACACTGAAGCTTTCTTT.

The chain couples TRBV20-1 to TRBJ2-1, with TRBD2 matching over 7 bases. After removal of 6 bases from V and 2 bases from J, the junction contained 4 bases not matched to a gene. Germline V gene data show CDR1 as DFQATT and CDR2 as SNEGSKA (reference sequence). The length of the CDR3 is 13 residues. CDR3 nucleotide sequence: TGCAGTGCCAGCGGGGCCACCTACAATGAGCAGTTCTTC. This codes for CSASGATYNEQFF.

The CDR3 region is CASSHRGLGNQPQHF. CDR3 DNA: TGTGCCAGCAGTCACAGGGGCCTCGGCAATCAGCCCCAGCATTTT. This chain joins TRBV27 and TRBJ1-5, with TRBD1 identical over 7 bases. The CDR3 spans 15 residues. The junction had 6 bases not matched to a gene; V was cut back by 5 bases and J by 2 bases. Germline CDR1 is MNHEY and CDR2 is SMNVEV (reference sequence).

V and J are TRBV20-1 and TRBJ2-1, with TRBD1 matching over 9 bases. Germline CDR1 DFQATT, CDR2 SNEGSKA (reference sequence). V was pared by 0 bases and J by 3 bases, with 3 bases of the junction left unmatched. The CDR3 has 15 amino acids. The CDR3 is CSAREDRGGYNEQFF. The CDR3 DNA is TGCAGTGCTAGAGAGGACAGGGGCGGCTACAATGAGCAGTTCTTC.

This chain joins TRBV20-1 and TRBJ1-1; no clear D gene. CDR1 is DFQATT and CDR2 is SNEGSKA in the germline V gene (reference sequence). The CDR3 loop spans 12 amino acids. V was cut by 5 bases and J by 2 bases, with 9 bases left in between. The CDR3 nucleotides are TGCAGTGCTGGCGGCGGCAACACTGAAGCTTTCTTT. Its protein product is CSAGGGNTEAFF.

Worth noting for this clonotype: A much bigger clone sits one base away, suggesting this may be a read error. V and J are TRBV3-1 and TRBJ1-1, with D perhaps matching TRBD1 (5 bases). The germline gives CDR1 LGHDT, CDR2 YNNKEL (reference sequence). Trimming took 0 bases from V and 2 from J, leaving 10 bases between them. The CDR3 has 15 residues. The CDR3, as DNA: TGTGCCAGCAGCCAAGATCAGCAGGGAAACACTGAAGCTTTCTTT. Translation gives CASSQDQQGNTEAFF.

The chain uses TRBV12-3 or TRBV12-4 and TRBJ1-6; no reliable D call. This CDR3 comprises 16 residues. Between the trimmed V and J ends, which lost 5 bases and 1 base, there was a span of 12 bases. The CDR3 loop is CASSLSILSYNSPLHF. CDR3 nucleotides: TGTGCCAGCAGTCTCTCCATCCTTTCCTATAATTCACCCCTCCACTTT.

In its sample, this clonotype was seen many times. The V gene is TRBV5-1, the J gene TRBJ1-1, with a tentative D call TRBD1 (6 bases). The V end was cut by 6 bases, the J end by 3 bases, with 12 bases between. The V gene's germline CDR1 is SGHRS and CDR2 YFSETQ. This CDR3 is built from 13 residues. The CDR3 nucleotides read TGCGCCAGCAAATTACAGGGTGACACTGAAGCTTTCTTT. Its protein product is CASKLQGDTEAFF.

This clonotype was seen only a few times. The chain combines TRBV20-1 with TRBJ1-5; D remains ambiguous. This CDR3 has 12 amino acids. CDR1 and CDR2 (germline): DFQATT, SNEGSKA (reference sequence). V was trimmed by 3 bases and J by 9 bases, leaving 12 bases between them. As DNA, the CDR3 is TGCAGTGCTAGGGCCTTTAAGGGGCCCCAGCATTTT. Translated, it gives CSARAFKGPQHF.

This clonotype was observed a few times. V and J are TRBV18 and TRBJ1-2, with D uncertain. Trimming cost V 3 bases and J 5 bases, with 22 bases left between them. Germline CDR1 is KGHSH and CDR2 is LQKENI. The CDR3 has 17 amino acids. CDR3: CASSPQDAVELRYGYTF. CDR3 bases: TGTGCCAGCTCACCTCAGGATGCGGTGGAGTTAAGATATGGCTACACCTTC.